A selection of T cell receptor beta chains follows, all from one sample in a study of Graves' ophthalmopathy and Graves' hyperthyroidism. From the multiplex PCR reads, TCRdb called clonotypes with MiXCR, one entry per CDR3 protein. The sample has hundreds of thousands of distinct CDR3 sequences; around 21% are singletons. Material for sequencing was peripheral blood. The receptors originated from a woman under 30 with stable Graves' hyperthyroidism. Both conserved end residues are part of each CDR3. The D gene is left open where the match is weak. Not every row has a clone size; where given, it reads once, few, many or a size class.

j_call clone_size v_call d_call cdr3_nt cdr3_aa
TRBJ1-1 NA TRBV28 NA TGTGCCAGCAGTTTACTTAGGGCGGACCGCCTGAACACTGAAGCTTTCTTT CASSLLRADRLNTEAFF
TRBJ2-7 NA TRBV6-2/TRBV6-3 NA TGTGCCAGCAGTCCGTCCGGGACAAAGAGCTCCTACGAGCAGTACTTC CASSPSGTKSSYEQYF
TRBJ1-1 NA TRBV9 NA TGTGCCAGCAGCGTAGGTCCCGGGTATGGGGGCACTGAAGCTTTCTTT CASSVGPGYGGTEAFF
TRBJ1-5 many TRBV12-3/TRBV12-4 NA TGTGCCAGCAGTTTACATAGTAGCAATCAGCCCCAGCATTTT CASSLHSSNQPQHF
TRBJ1-1 many TRBV30 TRBD1 TGTGCCTGGAAACACAGGGGACAAAGGAACACTGAAGCTTTCTTT CAWKHRGQRNTEAFF
TRBJ2-5 NA TRBV20-1 NA TGCAGTGCTATCTGGGGCGGGGGCAACCAAGAGACCCAGTACTTC CSAIWGGGNQETQYF
TRBJ2-5 NA TRBV3-1 NA TGTGCTAGCAGACAACCGGGCGGGACCCAGTACTTC CASRQPGGTQYF
TRBJ2-7 many TRBV5-1 TRBD2 TGCGCCAGCAGCCCATCTCGGACTAGCGGGAGTTACGAGCAGTACTTC CASSPSRTSGSYEQYF
TRBJ2-7 many TRBV7-3 NA TGTGCCAGCAGCCCGGACAGACGCGAGCAGTACTTC CASSPDRREQYF
TRBJ2-7 many TRBV28 NA TGTGCCAGCAGTTTTCCTGACCGACACGAGCAGTACTTC CASSFPDRHEQYF
TRBJ1-1 many TRBV5-1 NA TGCGCCAGCAGCTTGGTGCAGGGGATGGCCGCTGAAGCTTTCTTT CASSLVQGMAAEAFF
TRBJ1-2 many TRBV6-2/TRBV6-3 NA TGTGCCAGCAGACCCGGAGGAGTGATCTATGGCTACACCTTC CASRPGGVIYGYTF
TRBJ1-1 many TRBV7-9 TRBD1 TGTGCCAGCAGCGTACCAGGGGGGACTGAAGCTTTCTTT CASSVPGGTEAFF
TRBJ1-1 many TRBV6-5 TRBD1 TGTGCCAGCAGTTATGACGGACAGGGCGAGGACACTGAAGCTTTCTTT CASSYDGQGEDTEAFF
TRBJ2-7 many TRBV6-1 TRBD1 TGTGCCAGCAGTGAATGGACAGGGCGGGTCTACGAGCAGTACTTC CASSEWTGRVYEQYF
TRBJ2-7 many TRBV11-2 TRBD1 TGTGCCAGCAGCTATAAACCGGGACAGGGTTCCCACGAGCAGTACTTC CASSYKPGQGSHEQYF
TRBJ2-2 many TRBV7-2 TRBD2 TGTGCCAGCAGTCTACTAGCGTTAACCGGGGAGCTGTTTTTT CASSLLALTGELFF
TRBJ1-5 many TRBV27 NA TGTGCCAGTGAACTTCTGGGGGTCCGTGGCAATCAGCCCCAGCATTTT CASELLGVRGNQPQHF
TRBJ1-2 once TRBV6-1 NA TGTGCCAGCAGCAGAACCCTCCCCTCCTCGACAGATTCCGGCTACACCTTC CASSRTLPSSTDSGYTF
TRBJ2-7 few TRBV28 TRBD1 TGTGCCAACCCGTCCGGCGGGGACAGGATCCTCTACGAGCAGTACTTC CANPSGGDRILYEQYF
TRBJ2-4 many TRBV29-1 NA TGCAGCGTTACGAAGCTAGCCAAAAACATTCAGTACTTC CSVTKLAKNIQYF
TRBJ2-2 NA TRBV19 TRBD2 TGTGCCAGTAGTATAGTAGCGGGAGGGCCTGTCGGGGAGCTGTTTTTT CASSIVAGGPVGELFF
TRBJ2-7 NA TRBV6-1 NA TGTGCCAGCAGTCCCCCGGGTCACAATTACGAGCAGTACTTC CASSPPGHNYEQYF
TRBJ1-1 NA TRBV30 NA TGTGCCTGGAGTTCAGGTCCTACGGCGGCTTTCTTT CAWSSGPTAAFF
TRBJ2-7 many TRBV5-1 TRBD1 TGCGCCAGCAGCTTGGCCCAGGGGGCCTACGAGCAGTACTTC CASSLAQGAYEQYF
TRBJ1-2 NA TRBV24-1 NA TGTGCCACCAGTGAGGATGCGTATGGCTACACCTTC CATSEDAYGYTF